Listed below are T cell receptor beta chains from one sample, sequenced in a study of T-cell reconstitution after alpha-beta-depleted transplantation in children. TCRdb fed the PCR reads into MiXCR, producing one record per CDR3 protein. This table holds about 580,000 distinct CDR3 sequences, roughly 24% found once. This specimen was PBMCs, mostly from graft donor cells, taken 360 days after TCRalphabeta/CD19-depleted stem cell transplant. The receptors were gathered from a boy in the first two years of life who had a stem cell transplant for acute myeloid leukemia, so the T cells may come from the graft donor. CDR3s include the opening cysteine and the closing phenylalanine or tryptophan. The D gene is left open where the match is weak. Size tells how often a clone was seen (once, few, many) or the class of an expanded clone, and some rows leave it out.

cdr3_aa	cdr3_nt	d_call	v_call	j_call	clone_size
CASSSSRGRQETQYF	TGTGCCAGCAGTTCCTCCAGGGGGAGACAAGAGACCCAGTACTTC	TRBD1	TRBV27	TRBJ2-5	.
CASSDRGYIQYF	TGTGCCAGCAGCGACAGGGGATACATTCAGTACTTC	TRBD1	TRBV12-3/TRBV12-4	TRBJ2-4	few
CASVFGQYNSPLHF	TGTGCCAGCGTCTTCGGACAGTATAATTCACCCCTCCACTTT	.	TRBV12-3/TRBV12-4	TRBJ1-6	few
CASRHLAGGPTEETQYF	TGTGCCAGCAGGCACCTAGCGGGGGGGCCTACCGAAGAGACCCAGTACTTC	TRBD2	TRBV6-1	TRBJ2-5	.
CASSPRTGGTEAFF	TGTGCCAGCAGCCCCAGGACAGGGGGGACTGAAGCTTTCTTT	TRBD1	TRBV11-2	TRBJ1-1	many
CASSPGGDISGNTIYF	TGCGCCAGCAGCCCCGGGGGTGACATCTCTGGAAACACCATATATTTT	.	TRBV5-1	TRBJ1-3	.
CASSLGGGRDSPLHF	TGTGCCAGCAGTTTAGGTGGGGGAAGGGATTCACCCCTCCACTTT	.	TRBV12-3/TRBV12-4	TRBJ1-6	.
CASSPGQGALSPQHF	TGTGCCAGCAGCCCGGGACAGGGGGCTCTCAGCCCCCAGCATTTT	TRBD1	TRBV12-3/TRBV12-4	TRBJ1-5	many
CSARDLRRVAGELFF	TGCAGTGCTAGAGATCTCCGGCGGGTCGCCGGGGAGCTGTTTTTT	.	TRBV20-1	TRBJ2-2	.
CSARIGQNQPQHF	TGCAGTGCTAGGATAGGGCAGAATCAGCCCCAGCATTTT	.	TRBV20-1	TRBJ1-5	.
CASSIDHSDTGELFF	TGTGCCAGTAGTATAGACCACAGCGACACCGGGGAGCTGTTTTTT	.	TRBV19	TRBJ2-2	.
CASSLMVAGGYNEQFF	TGTGCCAGCAGCTTAATGGTAGCGGGGGGGTACAATGAGCAGTTCTTC	TRBD2	TRBV7-6	TRBJ2-1	.
CSAPKTGWADEAFF	TGCAGTGCTCCAAAGACAGGGTGGGCGGATGAAGCTTTCTTT	TRBD1	TRBV20-1	TRBJ1-1	few
CASSFGTANSPLHF	TGTGCCAGCAGTTTCGGGACAGCCAATTCACCCCTCCACTTT	TRBD1	TRBV5-6	TRBJ1-6	.
CASSNRATDEQYF	TGTGCCAGTAGTAACAGGGCAACCGACGAGCAGTACTTC	.	TRBV19	TRBJ2-7	many
CSARGTPRLSGANVLTF	TGCAGTGCTAGGGGCACCCCTCGGCTCTCTGGGGCCAACGTCCTGACTTTC	.	TRBV20-1	TRBJ2-6	few
CAWSVRNEQFF	TGTGCCTGGAGTGTAAGGAATGAGCAGTTCTTC	.	TRBV30	TRBJ2-1	few
CASSPREIAGGFSYNEQFF	TGTGCCAGCAGTCCACGGGAAATAGCGGGGGGTTTTTCCTACAATGAGCAGTTCTTC	TRBD2	TRBV28	TRBJ2-1	.
CASSFPAGAFMNEQFF	TGTGCCAGCAGTTTCCCAGCGGGGGCGTTCATGAATGAGCAGTTCTTC	TRBD2	TRBV6-8	TRBJ2-1	.
CSAIGTLYGYTF	TGCAGTGCTATAGGGACGCTCTATGGCTACACCTTC	.	TRBV20-1	TRBJ1-2	many
CASSFRTSGSSTDTQYF	TGCGCCAGCAGCTTTCGGACTAGCGGGTCTAGCACAGATACGCAGTATTTT	TRBD2	TRBV5-1	TRBJ2-3	few
CASSGIAGGSYNEQFF	TGCGCCAGCAGTGGTATAGCGGGGGGCTCCTACAATGAGCAGTTCTTC	TRBD2	TRBV10-2	TRBJ2-1	.
CASSSRHDNQPQHF	TGTGCCAGCAGCTCCCGACATGACAATCAGCCCCAGCATTTT	.	TRBV12-3/TRBV12-4	TRBJ1-5	many
CASSTFGLDTDTQYF	TGTGCCAGCAGTACTTTCGGGTTAGACACAGATACGCAGTATTTT	.	TRBV6-5	TRBJ2-3	.
CASSTGRVQETQYF	TGTGCCAGCAGTACGGGACGGGTACAAGAGACCCAGTACTTC	.	TRBV6-1	TRBJ2-5	many
CATSEGGPYNEQFF	TGTGCCACCAGTGAGGGGGGACCTTACAATGAGCAGTTCTTC	.	TRBV24-1	TRBJ2-1	many
CAISGGPSGGSTDTQYF	TGTGCCATCAGTGGGGGGCCTAGCGGGGGAAGCACAGATACGCAGTATTTT	TRBD2	TRBV10-3	TRBJ2-3	.
CASRSLTGTTEAFF	TGTGCCAGCAGGTCACTTACAGGAACCACTGAAGCTTTCTTT	.	TRBV12-3/TRBV12-4	TRBJ1-1	.
CASSFMGTAGYNEQFF	TGTGCCAGCAGCTTCATGGGGACTGCGGGGTACAATGAGCAGTTCTTC	.	TRBV7-3	TRBJ2-1	few
CASSYLPGADNEQFF	TGTGCCAGCAGTTACCTTCCGGGGGCGGACAATGAGCAGTTCTTC	.	TRBV6-5	TRBJ2-1	few
CSGQTSSTDTQYF	TGCAGCGGCCAGACTAGCTCGACGGATACGCAGTATTTT	TRBD2	TRBV29-1	TRBJ2-3	many
CASSLPTSGGFKDTQYF	TGTGCCAGCAGCCTTCCGACTAGCGGGGGGTTTAAAGATACGCAGTATTTT	TRBD2	TRBV7-8	TRBJ2-3	few
CATSEEGLASGELFF	TGTGCCACCAGTGAAGAGGGGCTAGCGTCCGGGGAGCTGTTTTTT	.	TRBV24-1	TRBJ2-2	few
CASSFGGTYGYTF	TGTGCCAGCAGTTTTGGGGGTACCTATGGCTACACCTTC	.	TRBV12-3/TRBV12-4	TRBJ1-2	many
CASSHRQQETQYF	TGTGCCAGCAGTCACCGACAGCAAGAGACCCAGTACTTC	.	TRBV12-3/TRBV12-4	TRBJ2-5	many
CSARDRLMSSYEQYF	TGCAGTGCTAGAGATCGACTGATGAGCTCCTACGAGCAGTACTTC	.	TRBV20-1	TRBJ2-7	few
CASSPRQGMYNEQFF	TGTGCCAGCAGCCCAAGACAGGGGATGTACAATGAGCAGTTCTTC	TRBD1	TRBV14	TRBJ2-1	.
CASSLGSEPQHF	TGTGCCAGCAGCTTAGGCTCGGAGCCCCAGCATTTT	.	TRBV13	TRBJ1-5	.
CASSLEPHGVQAFF	TGTGCCAGCAGCTTGGAGCCTCACGGCGTTCAAGCTTTCTTT	.	TRBV5-6	TRBJ1-1	many
CASSLLVRDPYGYTF	TGTGCCAGCAGCCTCCTGGTACGGGATCCGTATGGCTACACCTTC	.	TRBV12-3/TRBV12-4	TRBJ1-2	.
CASSQEPPGSYEQYF	TGTGCCAGCAGCCAAGAGCCTCCAGGATCCTACGAGCAGTACTTC	.	TRBV14	TRBJ2-7	many
CSVEDLQVYTF	TGCAGCGTTGAAGATCTTCAAGTATACACCTTC	.	TRBV29-1	TRBJ1-2	many
CASSFSRGQGWYNEQFF	TGTGCCAGCAGCTTTAGTCGGGGACAGGGCTGGTACAATGAGCAGTTCTTC	TRBD1	TRBV5-6	TRBJ2-1	few
CSASARSGVWNTEAFF	TGCAGTGCTAGCGCACGCTCAGGGGTATGGAACACTGAAGCTTTCTTT	.	TRBV20-1	TRBJ1-1	.
CSVGKRYTGELFF	TGCAGCGTTGGAAAACGGTACACCGGGGAGCTGTTTTTT	.	TRBV29-1	TRBJ2-2	.
CASSLLSGTVNTEAFF	TGTGCCAGCAGCTTACTGTCCGGGACGGTGAACACTGAAGCTTTCTTT	.	TRBV7-2	TRBJ1-1	many